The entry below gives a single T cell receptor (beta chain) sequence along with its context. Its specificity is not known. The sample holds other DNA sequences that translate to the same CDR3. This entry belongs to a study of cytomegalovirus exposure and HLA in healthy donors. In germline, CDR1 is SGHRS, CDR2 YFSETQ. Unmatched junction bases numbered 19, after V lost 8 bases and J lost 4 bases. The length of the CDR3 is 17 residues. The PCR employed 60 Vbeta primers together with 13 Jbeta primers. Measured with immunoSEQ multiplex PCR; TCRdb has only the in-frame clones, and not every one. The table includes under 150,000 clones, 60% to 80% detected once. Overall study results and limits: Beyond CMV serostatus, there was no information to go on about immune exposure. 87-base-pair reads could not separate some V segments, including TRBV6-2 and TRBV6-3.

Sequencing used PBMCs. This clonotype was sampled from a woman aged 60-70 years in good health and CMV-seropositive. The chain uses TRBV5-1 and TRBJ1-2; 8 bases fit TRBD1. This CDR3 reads CASTGEADRGFPYGYTF. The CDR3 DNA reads TGCGCCAGTACCGGAGAAGCTGACAGGGGTTTCCCCTATGGCTACACCTTC. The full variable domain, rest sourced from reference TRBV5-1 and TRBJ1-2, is KAGVTQTPRYLIKTRGQQVTLSCSPISGHRSVSWYQQTPGQGLQFLFEYFSETQRNKGNFPGRFSGRQFSNSRSEMNVSTLELGDSALYLCASTGEADRGFPYGYTFGSGTRLTVV.